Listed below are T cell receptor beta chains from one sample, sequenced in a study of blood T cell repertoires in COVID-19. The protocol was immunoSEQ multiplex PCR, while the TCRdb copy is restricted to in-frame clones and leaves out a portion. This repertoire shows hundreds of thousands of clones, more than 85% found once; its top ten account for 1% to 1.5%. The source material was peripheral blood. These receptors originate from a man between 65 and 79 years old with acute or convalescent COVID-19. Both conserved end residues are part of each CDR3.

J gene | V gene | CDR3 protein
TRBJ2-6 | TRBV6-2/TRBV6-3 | CASSGGGPGANVLTF
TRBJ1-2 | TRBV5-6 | CASSRVGQVGGYTF
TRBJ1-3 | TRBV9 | CASSPPYRGFGNTIYF
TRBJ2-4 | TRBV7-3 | CASSLSGRGGIQYF
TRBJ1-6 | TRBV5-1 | CASSLSGGNNNSPLHF
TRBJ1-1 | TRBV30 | CAWHTGWGEAFF
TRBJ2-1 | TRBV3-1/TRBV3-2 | CASSSLPNEQFF
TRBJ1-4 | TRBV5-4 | CASSPGQGAANEKLFF
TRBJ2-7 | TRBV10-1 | CASSQGNEQYF
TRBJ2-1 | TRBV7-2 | CASSRQDSYNEQFF
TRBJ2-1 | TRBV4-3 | CASSPAGTGRMNEQFF
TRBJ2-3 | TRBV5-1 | CASSLSRGTTDTQYF
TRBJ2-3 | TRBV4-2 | CASSQGVYADTQYF
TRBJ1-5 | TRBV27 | CASSGGQGNQPQHF
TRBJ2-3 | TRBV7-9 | CASSLLANTDTQYF
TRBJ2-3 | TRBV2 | CASSVTSGSTDTQYF
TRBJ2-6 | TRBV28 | CASIAGGVSGANVLTF
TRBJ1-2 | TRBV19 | CASKHPGGTGYTF
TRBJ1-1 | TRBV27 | CASSLRGQGVKGTEAFF
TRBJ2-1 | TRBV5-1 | CASSLVGGSYGNEQFF
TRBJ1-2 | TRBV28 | CASSLADLNYGYTF
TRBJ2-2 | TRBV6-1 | CASSEPHGTDTGELFF
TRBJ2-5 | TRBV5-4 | CASSLRWRELILVPETQYF
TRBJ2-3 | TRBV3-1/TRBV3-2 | CASSPGRGTDTQYF
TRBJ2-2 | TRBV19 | CASSRDSGGTGELFF
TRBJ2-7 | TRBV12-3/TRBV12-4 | CASSLSQLYEQYF
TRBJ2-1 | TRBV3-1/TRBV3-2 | CASSQGSGRNEQFF
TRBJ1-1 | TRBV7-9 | CASSLGQIAAEAFF
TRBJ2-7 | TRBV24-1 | CATSDRGTGEQYF
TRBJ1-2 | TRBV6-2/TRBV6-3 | CASSYAEITTNYGYTF
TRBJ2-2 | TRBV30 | CAWSGTGYTGELFF
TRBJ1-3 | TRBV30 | CAWSVQGRGASSGNTIYF
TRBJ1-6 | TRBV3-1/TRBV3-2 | CASSQALQGDSPLHF
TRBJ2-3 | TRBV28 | CASSLAGGKNTQYF
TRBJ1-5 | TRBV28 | CASSLMTGNQPQHF
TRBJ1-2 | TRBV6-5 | CASIITGGLNYGYTF
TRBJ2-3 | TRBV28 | CASSLSTGARTDTQYF
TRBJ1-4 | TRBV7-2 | CASSSGLQNEKLFF
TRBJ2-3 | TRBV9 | CASSVAPEGLYTDTQYF
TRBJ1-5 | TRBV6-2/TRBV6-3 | CASSRITGSSQPQHF
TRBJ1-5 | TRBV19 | CASRTPGNSNQPQHF
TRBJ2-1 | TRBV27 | CASRPLGTGSYEQFF
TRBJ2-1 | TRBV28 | CASSSGSSRVNEQFF
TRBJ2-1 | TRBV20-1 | CSASVRGGKSYNEQFF
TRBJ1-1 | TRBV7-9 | CASSFRGGETRPTEAFF
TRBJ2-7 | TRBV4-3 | CASSQGGTAPYEQYF
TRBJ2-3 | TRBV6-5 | CASSYRPSNIEDTQYF
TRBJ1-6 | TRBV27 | CASSYQGYNSPLHF
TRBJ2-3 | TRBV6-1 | CASSESIRGDTQYF
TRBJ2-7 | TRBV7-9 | CASSRDRGQEQYF
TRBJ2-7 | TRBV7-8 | CASSLDLGGDYEQYF
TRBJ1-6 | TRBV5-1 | CASSWMTGDNSPLHF
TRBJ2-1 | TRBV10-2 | CATRTSSYNEQFF
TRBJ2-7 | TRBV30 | CAWSETGRDKEYF
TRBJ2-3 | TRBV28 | CASSLWRGPTDTQYF